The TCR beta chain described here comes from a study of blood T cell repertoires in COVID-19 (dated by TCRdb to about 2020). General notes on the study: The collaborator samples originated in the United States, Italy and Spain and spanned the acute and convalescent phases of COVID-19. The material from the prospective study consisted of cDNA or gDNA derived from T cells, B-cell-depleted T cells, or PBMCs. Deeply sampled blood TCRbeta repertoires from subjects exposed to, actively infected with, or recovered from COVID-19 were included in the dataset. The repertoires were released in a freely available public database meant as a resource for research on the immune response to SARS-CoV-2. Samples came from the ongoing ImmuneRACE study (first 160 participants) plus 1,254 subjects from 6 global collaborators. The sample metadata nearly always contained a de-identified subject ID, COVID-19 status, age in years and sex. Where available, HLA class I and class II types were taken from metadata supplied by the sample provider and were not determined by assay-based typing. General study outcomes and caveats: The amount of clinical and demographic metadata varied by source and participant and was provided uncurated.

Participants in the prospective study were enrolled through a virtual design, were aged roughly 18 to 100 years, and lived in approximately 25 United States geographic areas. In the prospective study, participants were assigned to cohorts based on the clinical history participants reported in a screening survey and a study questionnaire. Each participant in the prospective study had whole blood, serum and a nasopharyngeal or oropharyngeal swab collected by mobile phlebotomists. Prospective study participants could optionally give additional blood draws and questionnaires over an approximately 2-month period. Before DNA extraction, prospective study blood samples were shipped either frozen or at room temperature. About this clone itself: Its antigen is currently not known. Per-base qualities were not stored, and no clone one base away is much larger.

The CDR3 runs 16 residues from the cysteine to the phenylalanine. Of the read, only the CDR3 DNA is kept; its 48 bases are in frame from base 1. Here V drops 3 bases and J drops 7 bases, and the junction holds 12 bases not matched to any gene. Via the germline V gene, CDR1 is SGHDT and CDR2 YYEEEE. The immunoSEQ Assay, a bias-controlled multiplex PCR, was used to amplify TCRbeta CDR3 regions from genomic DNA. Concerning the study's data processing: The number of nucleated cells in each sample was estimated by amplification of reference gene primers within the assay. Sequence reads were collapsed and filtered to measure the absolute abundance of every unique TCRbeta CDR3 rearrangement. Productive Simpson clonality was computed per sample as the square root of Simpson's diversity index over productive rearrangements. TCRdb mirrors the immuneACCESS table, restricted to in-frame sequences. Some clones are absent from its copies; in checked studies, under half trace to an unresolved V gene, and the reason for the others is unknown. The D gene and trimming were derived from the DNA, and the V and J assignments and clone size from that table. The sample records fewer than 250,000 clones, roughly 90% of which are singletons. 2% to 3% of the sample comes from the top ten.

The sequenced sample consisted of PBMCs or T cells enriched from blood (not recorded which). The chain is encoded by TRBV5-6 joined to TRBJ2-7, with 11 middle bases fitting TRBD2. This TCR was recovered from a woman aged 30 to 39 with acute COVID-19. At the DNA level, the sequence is TGTGCCAGCAGCTCTGAACTAGCGGGGGTGATGAGGGAGCAGTACTTC. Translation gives CASSSELAGVMREQYF.